This T cell receptor beta chain was documented in a study of blood T cell repertoires in COVID-19. Sequencing was performed with immunoSEQ multiplex PCR; in TCRdb, only in-frame clones are kept and a portion is missing. The sample shows about 300,000 clones, approximately 84% of them seen only once. The sequence was obtained from a human donor with COVID-19, enrolled during active disease. The donor label of this sample is uncertain. Sequencing was carried out using peripheral blood.

CDR3 loop: CASSLDRNTDTQYF. DNA of the CDR3: TGTGCCAGCAGTCTGGACAGGAACACAGATACGCAGTATTTT. The chain employs TRBV27 and TRBJ2-3; 7 bases line up with TRBD1. The germline V gene has CDR1 MNHEY and CDR2 SMNVEV (reference sequence). V lost 5 bases to trimming and J lost 2 bases; unmatched junction nucleotides: 4. The length of the CDR3 is 14 residues.